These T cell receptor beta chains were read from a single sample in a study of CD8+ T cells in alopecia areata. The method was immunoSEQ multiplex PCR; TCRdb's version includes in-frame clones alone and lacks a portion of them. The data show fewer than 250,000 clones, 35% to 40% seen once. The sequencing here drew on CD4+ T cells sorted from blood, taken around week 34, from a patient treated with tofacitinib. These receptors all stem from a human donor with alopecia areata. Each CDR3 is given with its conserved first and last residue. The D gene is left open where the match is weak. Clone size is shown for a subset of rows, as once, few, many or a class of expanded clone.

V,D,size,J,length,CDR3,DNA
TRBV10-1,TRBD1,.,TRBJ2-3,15,CASSPDRDGIDTQYF,TGCGCCAGCAGCCCGGACAGGGATGGTATAGATACGCAGTATTTT
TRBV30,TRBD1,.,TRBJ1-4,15,CAWNGGGGVGEKLFF,TGTGCCTGGAACGGTGGAGGGGGCGTAGGGGAAAAACTGTTTTTT
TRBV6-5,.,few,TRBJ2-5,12,CASSGGQETQYF,TGTGCCAGCAGTGGGGGGCAAGAGACCCAGTACTTC
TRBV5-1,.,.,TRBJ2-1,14,CASSLLRGPNEQFF,TGCGCCAGCAGCTTGCTGCGGGGCCCCAATGAGCAGTTCTTC
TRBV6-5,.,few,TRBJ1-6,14,CASSNGLGHSPLHF,TGTGCCAGCAGTAATGGACTAGGGCATTCACCCCTCCACTTT
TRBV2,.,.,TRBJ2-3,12,CASSELVDTQYF,TGTGCCAGCAGTGAACTGGTGGATACGCAGTATTTT
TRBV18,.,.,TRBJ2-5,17,CASSGGRPYTYQETQYF,TGTGCCAGCTCGGGGGGAAGGCCTTACACGTACCAAGAGACCCAGTACTTC
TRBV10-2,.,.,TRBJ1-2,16,CASSESPRQVYYGYTF,TGCGCCAGCAGTGAGTCGCCCCGACAGGTCTACTATGGCTACACCTTC
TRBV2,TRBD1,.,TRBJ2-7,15,CASSDRQGTFGEQYF,TGTGCCAGCAGTGACCGACAGGGGACTTTTGGGGAGCAGTACTTC
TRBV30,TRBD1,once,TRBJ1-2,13,CAWRAGGYYGYTF,TGTGCCTGGAGAGCAGGGGGCTACTATGGCTACACCTTC
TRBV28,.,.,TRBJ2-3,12,CASSPSGTAQYF,TGTGCCAGCAGCCCCAGCGGGACAGCGCAGTATTTT
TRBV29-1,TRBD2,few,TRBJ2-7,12,CSVEPHSGPQYF,TGCAGCGTTGAACCCCATAGCGGGCCCCAGTACTTC
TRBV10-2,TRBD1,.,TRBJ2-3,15,CASSEGDRGIDTQYF,TGCGCCAGCAGTGAGGGGGACAGGGGAATCGATACGCAGTATTTT
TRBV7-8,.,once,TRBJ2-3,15,CASSPRGGAADTQYF,TGTGCCAGCAGCCCACGAGGGGGGGCCGCAGATACGCAGTATTTT
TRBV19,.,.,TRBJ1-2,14,CASRRPPGNYGYTF,TGTGCCAGTCGAAGACCGCCCGGTAACTATGGCTACACCTTC
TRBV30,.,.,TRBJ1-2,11,CAQTGNYGYTF,TGTGCCCAAACAGGGAACTATGGCTACACCTTC
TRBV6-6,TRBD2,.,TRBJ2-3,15,CASSRLAGSTDTQYF,TGTGCCAGCAGCCGACTAGCGGGGAGCACAGATACGCAGTATTTT
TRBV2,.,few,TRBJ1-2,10,CARRLNSHGF,TGTGCCAGAAGATTAAATTCTCACGGTTTC
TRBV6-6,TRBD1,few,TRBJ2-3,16,CASSYSARGPTDTQYF,TGTGCCAGCAGTTACTCGGCAAGGGGGCCCACAGATACGCAGTATTTT
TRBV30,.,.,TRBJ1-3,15,CAGRDPWDSGNTIYF,TGTGCCGGGCGGGACCCGTGGGACTCTGGAAACACCATATATTTT
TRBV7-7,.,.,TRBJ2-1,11,CASSFGGEQFF,TGTGCTAGCAGCTTCGGTGGGGAGCAGTTCTTC
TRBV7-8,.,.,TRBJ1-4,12,CASSPQREKLFF,TGTGCCAGCAGCCCCCAGAGGGAAAAACTGTTTTTT
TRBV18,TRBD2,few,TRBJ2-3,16,CASSSGTSGGTDTQYF,TGTGCCAGCTCATCAGGGACTAGCGGGGGCACAGATACGCAGTATTTT
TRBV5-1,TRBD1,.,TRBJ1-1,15,CASSSQGVMNTEAFF,TGCGCCAGCAGCTCCCAGGGGGTGATGAACACTGAAGCTTTCTTT
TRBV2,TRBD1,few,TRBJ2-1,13,CAGSGTANNEQFF,TGTGCCGGCTCCGGGACAGCAAACAATGAGCAGTTCTTC
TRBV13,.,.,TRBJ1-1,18,CASSLSRQDLLLGTEAFF,TGTGCCAGCAGCTTATCGCGGCAGGACCTACTGCTTGGCACTGAAGCTTTCTTT
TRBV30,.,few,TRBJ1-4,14,CAWSEGPLNEKLFF,TGTGCCTGGAGTGAGGGACCTTTGAATGAAAAACTGTTTTTT
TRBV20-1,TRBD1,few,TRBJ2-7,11,CSFKTGREQYF,TGCAGTTTCAAGACAGGGCGGGAGCAGTACTTC
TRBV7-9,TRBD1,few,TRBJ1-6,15,CASSPDRALSSPLHF,TGTGCCAGCAGCCCCGACAGGGCCCTGTCCTCACCCCTCCACTTT
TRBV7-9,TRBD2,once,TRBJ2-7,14,CASSLGAGWGEQYF,TGTGCCAGCAGCTTAGGAGCGGGATGGGGCGAGCAGTACTTC
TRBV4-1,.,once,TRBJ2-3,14,CASSQGHSTDTQYF,TGCGCCAGCAGCCAAGGACATAGCACAGATACGCAGTATTTT
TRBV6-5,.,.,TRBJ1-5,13,CASSLRGRQPQHF,TGTGCCAGCAGTCTCAGGGGTAGGCAGCCCCAGCATTTT
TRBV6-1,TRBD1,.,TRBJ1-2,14,CASSAGTGNYGYTF,TGTGCCAGCAGTGCAGGGACAGGGAACTATGGCTACACCTTC
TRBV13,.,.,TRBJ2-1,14,CASSRGSSYNEQFF,TGTGCCAGCTCCAGGGGATCCTCCTACAATGAGCAGTTCTTC
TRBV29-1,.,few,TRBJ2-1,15,CSVQGGRLRFYEQFF,TGCAGCGTCCAGGGGGGCCGTTTGAGGTTCTATGAGCAGTTCTTC
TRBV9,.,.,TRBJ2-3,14,CASSEEGGPVTQYF,TGTGCCAGCAGCGAGGAGGGGGGGCCCGTTACGCAGTATTTT
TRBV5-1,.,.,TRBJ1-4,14,CASSLAVGGTELFF,TGCGCCAGCAGCTTGGCCGTCGGGGGAACAGAGCTGTTTTTT
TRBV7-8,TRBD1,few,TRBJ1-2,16,CASSPGGGERLYGYTF,TGTGCCAGCAGCCCAGGGGGAGGGGAACGCCTCTATGGCTACACCTTC